This T cell receptor beta chain originates from a study of blood T cell repertoires in COVID-19. Study overall: Acute-phase and convalescent COVID-19 samples originated in the United States, Italy and Spain. T cells, B-cell-depleted T cells, or PBMCs supplied cDNA or gDNA.

In the study's own analysis: Amplified reference gene primers provided the basis for estimating nucleated cell counts. Using immunoSEQ multiplex PCR, the repertoire was profiled, and TCRdb retains in-frame clones only, with some absent. V and J calls and clone size are given by that table; D and trimming were obtained from the DNA. The repertoire includes approximately 260,000 clones, about 81% of them detected once, and over 10% sits in the top ten. The CDR3 contains 15 residues. The V and J ends lost 2 bases and 4 bases, in that order; junction bases with no gene match: 2. CDR1 LNHDA and CDR2 SQIVND come from the germline V gene (reference sequence).

This receptor was taken from a woman aged 60-70 years with active or convalescent COVID-19. The chain has TRBV19 and TRBJ2-5, with 12 bases that match TRBD2. The sample consisted of peripheral blood. Written as DNA, the CDR3 is TGTGCCAGTAGTATACTAGCGGGGGGGCGAGAGACCCAGTACTTC. This codes for CASSILAGGRETQYF.